This T cell receptor (beta chain) was sequenced in a study of shared clonotypes between healthy human individuals. The data were produced by immunoSEQ multiplex PCR, yet TCRdb's version contains in-frame clones alone and is incomplete. In the table there are hundreds of thousands of clones, approximately 74% of which are singletons. Germline V CDR1 and CDR2: MNHEY, SVGAGI. Trimming removed 2 bases from V and 6 bases from J; junction bases left unmatched: 8. The CDR3 contains 15 residues. The sample consisted of memory CD4+ T cells sorted from blood. The subset denotes: CD45RA-negative fraction. The chain couples TRBV6-5 to TRBJ2-7; 9 bases fit TRBD2. This receptor was identified in a woman in her twenties or thirties in good health. This chain's CDR3 is CASSYGTSFRGEQYF. The CDR3 bases are TGTGCCAGCAGTTACGGGACTAGCTTTCGCGGCGAGCAGTACTTC.